Many counts were recorded for the clone carrying this T cell receptor (beta chain). Antigen: not known. This entry belongs to a study of T-cell reconstitution after alpha-beta-depleted transplantation in children. Study-wide findings and caveats: A year post-transplant, T-cell counts and diversity derived mostly from newly produced T cells. Surviving recipient cells, namely T cells and thymic progenitors, were the source of high day-60 TCRbeta diversity in some patients. Reported findings indicate that, about two months after transplant, alpha-beta T cells came from several hundred expanded clones, which were derived from non-depleted graft cells.

Unique molecular identifiers were incorporated when the TCRbeta library was constructed. TCRdb re-called the PCR reads through MiXCR, storing one row per CDR3 protein. The sample shows almost 250,000 distinct CDR3 sequences, about 26% of them seen only once. Sample: PBMCs, taken before TCRalphabeta/CD19-depleted stem cell transplant. The receptor comes from a girl aged 2 to 10 with Fanconi anemia, due to receive a stem cell transplant.

CDR3 in amino acids: CASSHPGQGIGELFF. In DNA form, the CDR3 reads TGTGCCAGCAGCCACCCCGGACAGGGCATCGGGGAGCTGTTTTTT. V and J are TRBV7-3 and TRBJ2-2, with TRBD1 matching 8 bases. Germline CDR1 SGHTA, CDR2 FQGTGA. Trimming took 5 bases from V and 7 from J; bases not matched to a gene: 9. The CDR3 contains 15 residues.